The entry below describes one T cell receptor beta chain. Its antigen is not known. A much larger clone lies a single base off, so this may be a read error. Russia was home to the donors, healthy Caucasian individuals aged about 6 to 100. This CDR3 comprises 13 residues. Looked up from germline, CDR1 is DFQATT and CDR2 is SNEGSKA (reference sequence). Alongside a J-beta primer mix, a sample-barcoded 5' primer served in a second PCR lasting about 7 to 12 cycles. TCRdb re-derived calls from the 5' RACE reads in MiXCR, one entry per CDR3 protein. The table shows about 1.7 million distinct CDR3 sequences, with approximately 28% occurring only once. These data belong to a study of blood T cells in healthy people across ages. Notes on the study in general: Both higher diversity and more naive CD4+ cells marked long-lived donors when set against aged donors. The unknown donor CMV status may have confounded expanded clonotype changes.

This sequence was found in a woman between 25 and 40 years old in good health. The sequencing sample was made of blood. The chain is built from TRBV20-1 and TRBJ2-1, with 11 bases identical to TRBD2. As DNA, the CDR3 is TGCAGTGCTATGGGACTAGCGGCCAATGGGCAGTTCTTC. Translating gives CSAMGLAANGQFF.